The 19 T cell receptor beta chains given below trace back to one sample, sequenced in a study of blood T cell repertoires in COVID-19. The repertoire was sequenced with immunoSEQ multiplex PCR; TCRdb's copy has only in-frame clones and lacks some. The sample has roughly 200,000 clones; 90% are singletons. The sequenced sample consisted of peripheral blood. These receptors came from a man between 50 and 59 years old with acute or convalescent COVID-19.

The rearrangement uses TRBV28 and TRBJ1-5; 7 positions agree with TRBD1. CDR3 length equals 16 residues. CDR1 and CDR2 (germline): MDHEN, SYDVKM. The J segment lost 3 bases and the V segment lost 4 bases, leaving 9 bases of the junction unmatched. The CDR3 bases are TGTGCCAGCAGTTCCGGGGGACAGAAAGACAATCAGCCCCAGCATTTT. It specifies CASSSGGQKDNQPQHF.

The rearrangement uses TRBV9 and TRBJ2-7; 9 bases agree with TRBD2. V trimming: 3 bases; J trimming: 5 bases; junction bases outside the gene matches: 6. This CDR3 region has 14 residues. Germline lookup yields CDR1 SGDLS and CDR2 YYNGEE. The CDR3 spells CASSATSGLNEQYF. The CDR3 DNA is TGTGCCAGCAGCGCTACTAGCGGGCTCAACGAGCAGTACTTC.

The chain has TRBV7-9 and TRBJ1-2; D not certain. Trimming left V 0 bases short and J 4 bases short, with 6 bases between. Germline assignment: CDR1 SEHNR and CDR2 FQNEAQ (reference sequence). This CDR3 has 13 amino acids. CDR3 region: CASSLARPYGYTF. The CDR3 nucleotides read TGTGCCAGCAGCTTAGCCCGTCCCTATGGCTACACCTTC.

The chain uses TRBV3-1 (or the pseudogene TRBV3-2) and TRBJ1-2; D is unresolved. CDR3 size: 15 residues. CDR1 LGHDT and CDR2 YNNKEL come from the germline V gene (reference sequence). Trimming left V 8 bases short and J 1 base short, with 17 bases between. CDR3: CASFNPVPLNYGYTF. CDR3 coding DNA: TGTGCCAGCTTTAACCCAGTCCCGCTTAACTATGGCTACACCTTC.

The chain combines TRBV10-3 with TRBJ2-2; 9 positions match TRBD2. This CDR3 has 14 amino acids. Unmatched junction bases numbered 6, after V lost 8 bases and J lost 5 bases. Looked up from germline, CDR1 is ENHRY and CDR2 is SYGVKD. The CDR3 nucleotides read TGTGCCATCGGAGAGCGGGGGGATACCGGGGAGCTGTTTTTT. Translation: CAIGERGDTGELFF.

This chain joins TRBV28 and TRBJ2-1, with D possibly matching TRBD2 (7 bases). The CDR3 contains 14 residues. From germline, CDR1 is MDHEN and CDR2 SYDVKM. The V and J ends lost 6 bases and 3 bases respectively, with 12 bases between them. The CDR3 nucleotides are TGTGCCAGCAGGAGGGGGGGGAACTACAATGAGCAGTTCTTC. Protein sequence: CASRRGGNYNEQFF.

The rearrangement joins TRBV19 to TRBJ2-3; 10 bases line up with TRBD2. This CDR3 has 17 residues. Germline CDR1 LNHDA, CDR2 SQIVND (reference sequence). Trimming cost V 3 bases and J 2 bases; bases outside gene matches: 8. The CDR3 here is CASSMNSGGPHTDTQYF. Written as DNA, the CDR3 is TGTGCCAGTAGTATGAATAGCGGGGGGCCTCACACAGATACGCAGTATTTT.

The J gene is TRBJ1-2, the V gene TRBV2; TRBD1 agrees at 7 bases. V lost 4 bases and J lost 6; bases outside the gene matches: 8. This CDR3 comprises 14 residues. CDR1 SNHLY and CDR2 FYNNEI come from the germline V gene. The CDR3 protein is CASSAQGVLDGYTF. The CDR3 DNA reads TGTGCCAGCAGTGCCCAGGGGGTTCTTGATGGCTACACCTTC. Filled out from reference TRBV2 and TRBJ1-2, the complete variable domain reads EPEVTQTPSHQVTQMGQEVILRCVPISNHLYFYWYRQILGQKVEFLVSFYNNEISEKSEIFDDQFSVERPDGSNFTLKIRSTKLEDSAMYFCASSAQGVLDGYTFGSGTRLTVV.

This chain joins TRBV4-2 and TRBJ2-5; 10 positions agree with TRBD2. The germline V gene has CDR1 LGHNA and CDR2 YNFKEQ. The V and J ends lost 4 bases and 2 bases, in that order; junction bases with no gene match: 7. The CDR3 has 16 residues. The CDR3 is CASSPGAGGFQETQYF. The CDR3 DNA reads as TGTGCCAGCAGCCCGGGAGCGGGAGGGTTTCAAGAGACCCAGTACTTC.

There are a few counts of this clone. The genes are TRBV5-8 and TRBJ2-5; TRBD1 aligns across 8 bases. The CDR3 is made up of 13 amino acids. Germline V gives CDR1 SGHTS, CDR2 YDEGEE. With 0 bases clipped from V and 7 bases from J, the junction kept 2 bases outside the gene matches. The CDR3 spells CASSLGTGRTQYF. CDR3 nucleotide sequence: TGTGCCAGCAGCTTGGGGACAGGGCGGACCCAGTACTTC.

The rearrangement joins TRBV5-1 to TRBJ2-6; D is undetermined. The CDR3 loop spans 15 amino acids. Germline values: CDR1 SGHRS, CDR2 YFSETQ. Trimming removed 7 bases from V and 0 bases from J, with 11 bases in between. The CDR3 here is CASCQGASGANVLTF. The CDR3 bases are TGCGCCAGCTGCCAAGGAGCCTCTGGGGCCAACGTCCTGACTTTC.

The CDR3 nucleotides are TGTGCCAGCAGCTTAGAATTTTCTCGAGAGACCCAGTACTTC. Residues: CASSLEFSRETQYF. The chain couples TRBV11-2 to TRBJ2-5; the D is unclear. V was shortened by 0 bases and J by 4 bases, with 9 bases between the two germline ends. The CDR3 extends over 14 amino acids. Per the germline V gene, CDR1 is SGHAT and CDR2 is FQNNGV.

The chain has TRBV27 and TRBJ2-5; 10 bases line up with TRBD2. This CDR3 has 16 residues. Germline lookup yields CDR1 MNHEY and CDR2 SMNVEV (reference sequence). V was pared by 2 bases and J by 2 bases, with 5 bases of the junction left unmatched. The CDR3 DNA reads TGTGCCAGCAGTTTAGAAAGGACTAGCGGACAAGAGACCCAGTACTTC. Protein product: CASSLERTSGQETQYF.

The gene calls are TRBV14 and TRBJ2-6; D ambiguous. The CDR3 length is 13 residues. V gave up 4 bases and J gave up 2 bases, with 3 bases separating them. Germline V gives CDR1 SGHDN, CDR2 FVKESK. The chain's CDR3 is CASSRAGANVLTF. The CDR3, as DNA: TGTGCCAGCAGCCGAGCTGGGGCCAACGTCCTGACTTTC. Filled out from reference TRBV14 and TRBJ2-6, the complete variable domain reads EAGVTQFPSHSVIEKGQTVTLRCDPISGHDNLYWYRRVMGKEIKFLLHFVKESKQDESGMPNNRFLAERTGGTYSTLKVQPAELEDSGVYFCASSRAGANVLTFGAGSRLTVL.

The chain recombines TRBV7-3 with TRBJ2-3, with 11 bases fitting TRBD2. The germline CDR1 and CDR2 sequences are SGHTA and FQGTGA. The CDR3 is 14 amino acids. J was trimmed by 4 bases and V by 3 bases; bases with no gene match: 0. The CDR3 DNA sequence: TGTGCCAGCAGCTTTAGCGGGGGGGCAGATACGCAGTATTTT. Residues: CASSFSGGADTQYF. Full variable domain (rest looked up from reference TRBV7-3 and TRBJ2-3): GAGVSQTPSNKVTEKGKYVELRCDPISGHTALYWYRQSLGQGPEFLIYFQGTGAADDSGLPNDRFFAVRPEGSVSTLKIQRTERGDSAVYLCASSFSGGADTQYFGPGTRLTVL.

The chain couples TRBV6-1 to TRBJ1-2; D gene ambiguous. V was cut by 1 base and J by 1 base, with 16 bases left in between. The CDR3 has 17 amino acids. CDR1 MNHNS and CDR2 SASEGT come from the germline V gene. DNA for the CDR3: TGTGCCAGCAGTGAAGGACCTGGAGTTCTCCTTAACTATGGCTACACCTTC. Translating it yields CASSEGPGVLLNYGYTF.

This clone occurred once. The chain links TRBV5-1 to TRBJ2-5; 11 bases are a match to TRBD1. The V segment lost 4 bases and the J segment 4 bases; nucleotides outside the gene matches: 6. Germline lookup yields CDR1 SGHRS and CDR2 YFSETQ. There are 15 residues in the CDR3. CDR3 residues: CASSGLGTGGETQYF. The DNA of the CDR3 is TGCGCCAGCAGCGGACTCGGGACAGGGGGAGAGACCCAGTACTTC.

The chain has TRBV30 and TRBJ2-1, with 12 bases aligning to TRBD2. CDR1 GTSNPN and CDR2 SVGIG come from the germline V gene (reference sequence). This CDR3 has 16 residues. V shed 3 bases and J 0 bases; nucleotides not matched to a gene: 3. As DNA, the CDR3 is TGTGCCTGGAGCGGACTAGCGGGAAGCTCCTACAATGAGCAGTTCTTC. Protein sequence: CAWSGLAGSSYNEQFF.

The chain combines TRBV7-2 with TRBJ2-3; 13 bases match TRBD2. The germline V gene encodes CDR1 SGHTA and CDR2 FQGNSA. V was pared by 1 base and J by 0 bases, with 4 bases of the junction left unmatched. The length of the CDR3 is 18 residues. The CDR3 sequence is CASSLGLAGGASTDTQYF. The CDR3 DNA sequence: TGTGCCAGCAGCTTAGGACTAGCGGGAGGCGCTAGCACAGATACGCAGTATTTT.